Following are 23 T cell receptor beta chains from one sample sequenced in a study of identical twins. TCRdb re-called the 5' RACE reads with MiXCR, one entry per CDR3 protein. The table has hundreds of thousands of distinct CDR3 sequences, about 12% seen once. This sample was also put to use in a study of yellow fever vaccine responses in identical twins.

Sequenced: CD8+ T cells sorted from blood. The origin of the receptors is a woman aged 18-29 years in good health.

This clonotype occurred many times. The V call is TRBV4-2, the J call TRBJ2-3, with D perhaps TRBD1 or TRBD2 (5 bases each). The CDR3 loop spans 15 amino acids. V lost 4 bases, J lost 2 bases, and 13 bases lay in between. Germline V CDR1 and CDR2: LGHNA, YNFKEQ. In nucleotides, the CDR3 is TGTGCCAGCAGCCCGGCGAACGGGGCCACAGATACGCAGTATTTT. It yields the protein CASSPANGATDTQYF.

The genes are TRBV19 and TRBJ2-3; 15 bases match TRBD2. The length of the CDR3 is 19 residues. Germline lookup yields CDR1 LNHDA and CDR2 SQIVND (reference sequence). The V and J ends lost 6 bases and 1 base, in that order; junction bases with no gene match: 11. In DNA, the CDR3 is TGTGCCAGTAGCCTCTGGGGACTAGCGGGGGGAGCGGGCACAGATACGCAGTATTTT. This codes for CASSLWGLAGGAGTDTQYF. Complete variable domain (other parts from reference TRBV19 and TRBJ2-3): DGGITQSPKYLFRKEGQNVTLSCEQNLNHDAMYWYRQDPGQGLRLIYYSQIVNDFQKGDIAEGYSVSREKKESFPLTVTSAQKNPTAFYLCASSLWGLAGGAGTDTQYFGPGTRLTVL.

On this clonotype itself: A much larger clone sits a single nucleotide away, making a read error possible. V is TRBV29-1 and J is TRBJ2-7, with 10 positions matching TRBD1. From germline, CDR1 is SQVTM and CDR2 ANQGSEA. The CDR3 contains 15 residues. V shed 3 bases, J shed 3 bases, and the junction held 8 bases outside the gene matches. This CDR3 is CSVEVRTGGIYEQYF. CDR3 nucleotide sequence: TGCAGCGTTGAGGTGCGGACAGGGGGAATCTACGAGCAGTACTTC.

This clonotype was picked up a small number of times. This chain links TRBV4-1 with TRBJ2-1; D could derive from TRBD1 or TRBD2 (7 bases each). V was trimmed by 0 bases and J by 15 bases, leaving 18 bases between them. Germline CDR1 MGHRA, CDR2 YSYEKL. The CDR3 length is 14 residues. DNA for the CDR3: TGCGCCAGCAGCCAAGATCAGGGCGACAGGGAGGGGTTCTTC. Translation: CASSQDQGDREGFF.

J is TRBJ2-5 and V is TRBV14; TRBD2 is a possible D gene (6 bases). The CDR3 covers 17 residues. V was trimmed by 0 bases and J by 5 bases, leaving 19 bases between them. Germline CDR1 SGHDN, CDR2 FVKESK. In DNA, the CDR3 is TGTGCCAGCAGCCAAGATGGGCGGGGCAGGTTCGGGGAGACCCAGTACTTC. Amino acid sequence: CASSQDGRGRFGETQYF.

This clonotype showed up just a few times. The genes are TRBV7-8 and TRBJ2-1; TRBD2 matches at 7 bases. Germline loops: CDR1 SGHVS, CDR2 FQNEAQ. The ends lost 2 bases at V and 3 bases at J; junction bases unmatched: 4. The CDR3 contains 15 residues. The CDR3 protein is CASSLWAGDYNEQFF. Written as DNA, the CDR3 is TGTGCCAGCAGCTTATGGGCGGGGGACTACAATGAGCAGTTCTTC.

This clonotype was seen a handful of times. The V gene is TRBV27, the J gene TRBJ2-6; D not certain. CDR3 length: 14 residues. In germline, CDR1 is MNHEY, CDR2 SMNVEV (reference sequence). Trimming stripped 4 bases from V and 4 bases from J, with 8 bases between. CDR3 residues: CASSSLLGANVLTF. CDR3 DNA sequence: TGTGCCAGCAGTTCCCTCTTAGGGGCCAACGTCCTGACTTTC.

The CDR3 region has the DNA TGTGCCAGCAGTCACGGAGGCCGGAGCGACAATGAGCAGTTCTTC. Protein: CASSHGGRSDNEQFF. V is TRBV9 and J is TRBJ2-1; a possible D gene is TRBD2 (5 bases). Trimming stripped 5 bases from V and 5 bases from J, with 17 bases between. There are 15 residues in the CDR3. Germline CDR1 reads SGDLS; CDR2 reads YYNGEE. The full variable domain, rest sourced from reference TRBV9 and TRBJ2-1, is DSGVTQTPKHLITATGQRVTLRCSPRSGDLSVYWYQQSLDQGLQFLIQYYNGEERAKGNILERFSAQQFPDLHSELNLSSLELGDSALYFCASSHGGRSDNEQFFGPGTRLTVL.

The V call is TRBV28, the J call TRBJ2-7, with a weak D call TRBD1 (6 bases). This CDR3 has 14 residues. Trimming shortened V by 1 base and J by 2 bases, and 9 bases separated the two germline ends. CDR1 is MDHEN and CDR2 is SYDVKM in the germline V gene. For the CDR3, the DNA is TGTGCCAGCAGTTTATCAGGGGAAGCCTACGAGCAGTACTTC. Translated, it gives CASSLSGEAYEQYF. Full variable domain (rest looked up from reference TRBV28 and TRBJ2-7): DVKVTQSSRYLVKRTGEKVFLECVQDMDHENMFWYRQDPGLGLRLIYFSYDVKMKEKGDIPEGYSVSREKKERFSLILESASTNQTSMYLCASSLSGEAYEQYFGPGTRLTVT.

This clonotype was counted a single time. The chain joins TRBV23-1 to TRBJ2-7; TRBD1 or TRBD2 may be the D gene (5 bases each). TRBV23-1 is labeled an ORF, and its function is uncertain. Trimming removed 5 bases at V and 6 bases at J, with 14 bases between. The CDR3 is 13 residues long. The CDR3 reads CASSEGTASEQYV. CDR3 DNA: TGCGCCAGCAGTGAGGGGACGGCAAGCGAGCAGTACGTC.

This clonotype was counted many times. The chain employs TRBV20-1 and TRBJ2-3; D not resolved. Germline lookup yields CDR1 DFQATT and CDR2 SNEGSKA (reference sequence). Trimming took off 1 base at V and 5 bases at J, with 10 bases between the two ends. The CDR3 covers 13 residues. The DNA for the CDR3 is TGCAGTGCTAGAGGAAGCTTCGGAGATACGCAGTATTTT. The encoded protein is CSARGSFGDTQYF.

In this sample, this clonotype turned up a few times. The chain employs TRBV12-3 or TRBV12-4 and TRBJ1-6, with TRBD1 matching 7 bases. The length of the CDR3 is 14 residues. V was pared by 6 bases and J by 4 bases, with 3 bases of the junction left unmatched. CDR3 DNA sequence: TGTGCCAGCAGCCGGACAGGTTATAATTCACCCCTCCACTTT. It translates to CASSRTGYNSPLHF.

The genes are TRBV28 and TRBJ1-1; D unclear. This CDR3 has 16 residues. Germline V lookup: CDR1 MDHEN, CDR2 SYDVKM. Trimming took 4 bases from V and 0 from J, leaving 15 bases between them. In DNA form, the CDR3 reads TGTGCCAGCAGTTCCCGGTTGGGCCGCATGAACACTGAAGCTTTCTTT. Translating it yields CASSSRLGRMNTEAFF.

V and J are TRBV2 and TRBJ1-1; possible D gene TRBD1, 6 bases. V was pared by 9 bases and J by 7 bases, with 9 bases between. This CDR3 has 10 residues. Germline V lookup: CDR1 SNHLY, CDR2 FYNNEI. The CDR3 spells CASKTGEAFF. The CDR3 DNA reads TGTGCCAGTAAGACAGGTGAAGCTTTCTTT.

The chain employs TRBV6-4 and TRBJ1-1, with D maybe TRBD1 (5 bases). Germline CDR1 is MRHNA and CDR2 is SNTAGT. This CDR3 is built from 16 residues. V lost 3 bases, J lost 1 base, and 15 bases lay in between. The CDR3 loop is CASSDRGLGQNTEAFF. The CDR3 nucleotides are TGTGCCAGCAGTGATCGGGGATTGGGGCAGAACACTGAAGCTTTCTTT.

V is TRBV28 and J is TRBJ2-2; tentative D call: TRBD1 (5 bases). CDR1 is MDHEN and CDR2 is SYDVKM in the germline V gene. This CDR3 has 15 residues. Deletions cut 6 bases from V and 6 bases from J, with 17 bases between. CDR3 protein: CASRQIYQGSGELFF. Written as DNA, the CDR3 is TGTGCCAGCAGGCAAATCTACCAGGGATCCGGGGAGCTGTTTTTT.

This clonotype was counted a few times. The chain couples TRBV15 to TRBJ2-1, with D possibly TRBD2 on 6 matching bases. The CDR3 is 16 residues long. Per germline, CDR1 LNHNV and CDR2 YYDKDF (reference sequence). V was clipped by 2 bases and J by 4 bases, with 15 bases between them. For the CDR3, the DNA is TGTGCCACCAGCAGAACGTTAATGGGACTTTACAATGAGCAGTTCTTC. This gives the protein CATSRTLMGLYNEQFF.

Many counts were recorded for this clonotype. This chain links TRBV6-4 with TRBJ2-1; D call uncertain. Deletions cut 3 bases from V and 4 bases from J, with 13 bases between. The CDR3 is 15 residues long. The germline V gene has CDR1 MRHNA and CDR2 SNTAGT. Here the CDR3 reads CASSEGSTSYNEQFF. The CDR3 DNA reads as TGTGCCAGCAGTGAGGGGTCAACATCATACAATGAGCAGTTCTTC.

This clonotype has just a few counts. The gene calls are TRBV4-1 and TRBJ2-2, with 10 bases that match TRBD2. Unmatched junction bases numbered 5, after V lost 6 bases and J lost 4 bases. The CDR3 consists of 15 residues. Per the germline V gene, CDR1 is MGHRA and CDR2 is YSYEKL. In DNA form, the CDR3 reads TGCGCCAGCAGTTCTAGCGGGAGTTTCACCGGGGAGCTGTTTTTT. It is translated as CASSSSGSFTGELFF.

This chain connects TRBV4-2 to TRBJ1-2; no reliable D call. The CDR3 is 14 amino acids. The ends were cut back, 0 bases at V and 2 bases at J, with 7 bases in the middle. The germline CDR1 and CDR2 sequences are LGHNA and YNFKEQ. This CDR3 reads CASSQDGVNYGYTF. The CDR3 DNA is TGTGCCAGCAGCCAAGATGGGGTGAACTATGGCTACACCTTC.

The chain has TRBV7-8 and TRBJ2-7; TRBD2 aligns across 7 bases. Trimming removed 2 bases from V and 9 bases from J; junction bases left unmatched: 22. The germline V gene encodes CDR1 SGHVS and CDR2 FQNEAQ. The CDR3 runs to 18 residues. CDR3 amino acids: CASSLTRLGYLAAEGQYF. Here the CDR3 DNA reads TGTGCCAGCAGCTTAACCCGACTGGGATACCTAGCGGCAGAGGGGCAGTACTTC. Using reference TRBV7-8 and TRBJ2-7 for the parts outside the CDR3, the full variable domain is GAGVSQSPRYKVAKRGQDVALRCDPISGHVSLFWYQQALGQGPEFLTYFQNEAQLDKSGLPSDRFFAERPEGSVSTLKIQRTQQEDSAVYLCASSLTRLGYLAAEGQYFGPGTRLTVT.

This clonotype appeared a few times. The rearrangement joins TRBV3-1 to TRBJ2-3, with D possibly matching TRBD1 (7 bases). V lost 0 bases to trimming and J lost 5 bases, with 21 bases between them. In germline, CDR1 is LGHDT, CDR2 YNNKEL (reference sequence). This CDR3 is 18 amino acids long. The CDR3 DNA sequence: TGTGCCAGCAGCCAAGATGTCCAGGGGGGCCCCGGGGGAGATACGCAGTATTTT. Protein: CASSQDVQGGPGGDTQYF.

This clonotype was detected ten times or more. The rearrangement joins TRBV28 to TRBJ2-3; 11 bases are a match to TRBD2. The CDR3 consists of 16 residues. Germline V gene data show CDR1 as MDHEN and CDR2 as SYDVKM. J was trimmed by 7 bases and V by 6 bases; bases with no gene match: 12. CDR3 DNA sequence: TGTGCCAGCAGACTGGGGACCGGACTAGCGGGCCATACGCAGTATTTT. Its translation is CASRLGTGLAGHTQYF.